This T cell receptor beta chain was sequenced for a study of blood T cells in healthy people across ages. This clonotype was seen more than once but under ten times. Its target is unknown. Through a sample-barcoded 5' primer and a J-beta primer mix, a second PCR was run for roughly 7 to 11 cycles. Through a template-switch adaptor with 12 random nucleotides, each cDNA molecule received a tag. TCRdb processed the 5' RACE reads anew with MiXCR; each CDR3 protein has one entry. The repertoire holds some 710,000 distinct CDR3 sequences, about 47% seen once, with 15% to 20% in the top ten. Sample donors were healthy Caucasian individuals that came from Russia, aged roughly 6 to 100. It was roughly 10 milliliters of peripheral blood that were drawn from each donor. Study outcomes and limitations: Long-lived donors carried more naive CD4+ cells and greater diversity than aged donors.

The specimen was blood. The TCR sequence derives from an elderly man in good health.

The CDR3 nucleotides read TGTGCCAGCAGCTTAGACCCAGGCTACAATGAGCAGTTCTTC. Its translation: CASSLDPGYNEQFF. The chain uses TRBV11-3 and TRBJ2-1; the D is unclear. The CDR3 contains 14 residues. Germline assignment: CDR1 SGHNT and CDR2 YENEEA. Trimming removed 0 bases from V and 3 bases from J, with 6 bases in between.